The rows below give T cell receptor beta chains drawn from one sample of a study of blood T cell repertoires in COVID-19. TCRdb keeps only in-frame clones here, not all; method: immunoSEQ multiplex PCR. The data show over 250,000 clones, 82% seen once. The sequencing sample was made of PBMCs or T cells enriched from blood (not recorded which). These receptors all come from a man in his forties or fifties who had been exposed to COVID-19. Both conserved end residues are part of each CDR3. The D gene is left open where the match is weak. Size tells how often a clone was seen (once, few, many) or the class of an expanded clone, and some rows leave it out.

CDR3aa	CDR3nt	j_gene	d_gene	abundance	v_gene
CASSVAMPGLAGDNEQFF	TGTGCCAGCAGCGTAGCCATGCCGGGACTAGCGGGAGACAATGAGCAGTTCTTC	TRBJ2-1	TRBD2	.	TRBV9
CASSLRQGTDTQYF	TGTGCCAGCAGCTTGAGACAGGGGACAGATACGCAGTATTTT	TRBJ2-3	TRBD1	once	TRBV7-9
CASFCRASTDTQYF	TGTGCCAGCTTTTGCAGGGCGAGCACAGATACGCAGTATTTT	TRBJ2-3	.	.	TRBV7-6
CASRTGGTVDEKLFF	TGTGCCAGTCGAACTGGTGGGACAGTAGATGAAAAACTGTTTTTT	TRBJ1-4	TRBD1	.	TRBV19
CASSVGLDSGYTGELFF	TGTGCCAGCAGCGTAGGGTTGGATAGCGGATACACCGGGGAGCTGTTTTTT	TRBJ2-2	.	.	TRBV9
CASSPHRGLAFF	TGTGCCAGTAGTCCCCACAGGGGGCTAGCTTTCTTT	TRBJ1-1	TRBD1	.	TRBV19
CASSLNQGAEQYF	TGTGCCAGCAGCTTGAACCAGGGGGCCGAGCAGTACTTC	TRBJ2-7	TRBD1	.	TRBV5-6
CASSLETGAFSPLHF	TGTGCCAGCAGCTTAGAGACAGGGGCCTTTTCACCCCTCCACTTT	TRBJ1-6	TRBD1	.	TRBV7-8
CAWSQGLAWVGELFF	TGTGCCTGGAGCCAAGGACTAGCATGGGTCGGGGAGCTGTTTTTT	TRBJ2-2	TRBD2	.	TRBV30
CASSETYAGYTF	TGTGCCAGCAGTGAAACTTATGCTGGCTACACCTTC	TRBJ1-2	.	once	TRBV6-1